This T cell receptor beta chain was captured in a study of technical replicates of blood from four donors (dated by TCRdb to 2016 to 2017). The protocol used for the library was the immunoSEQ multiplex PCR assay. TCRdb took this table from immuneACCESS and kept in-frame rearrangements with V and J called. Such tables lack part of the clones; where checked against another copy, unresolved V genes explain under half of the gap, and the rest is unexplained. Present in this sample are over 50,000 clones, 70% to 90% of which were seen just once. The top ten clonotypes cover under 6.5% of the sample. A distance of 11 bases separates the germline ends of V and J, which lose 8 bases and 1 base respectively. CDR1 LNHDA and CDR2 SQIVND are derived from the germline V gene (reference sequence). Spanning cysteine to phenylalanine, the CDR3 consists of 13 amino acids. Only the CDR3 region is kept as DNA, spanning 39 bases read in frame from base 1.

Regarding this clone: This receptor's antigen is unknown. Base-call qualities are not available, and no considerably larger clone is one nucleotide away.

Input material: PBMCs. The rearranged segments are TRBV19 and TRBJ1-1; TRBD1 could be the D gene, as 6 bases match. The clonotype was recovered from a human donor in good health. Some clones in this sample may be carry-over from other donors' samples. The CDR3 has the sequence CASCRGRNTEAFF. The DNA sequence is TGTGCCAGTTGCAGGGGTAGGAACACTGAAGCTTTCTTT.